Following are 15 T cell receptor beta chains from one sample sequenced in a study of T cell responses to AZD1222 COVID-19 vaccine. The repertoire was sequenced with immunoSEQ multiplex PCR; TCRdb's copy has only in-frame clones and lacks some. The sample lists some 120,000 clones; more than 70% were seen once. Sequences were derived from peripheral blood, sampled on day 0 of AZD1222 vaccination. The receptors here all came from an adult in good health.

The chain links TRBV6-1 to TRBJ1-5, with unresolved D. Germline V gene sequence: CDR1 MNHNS, CDR2 SASEGT. V lost 0 bases and J lost 7, with 13 bases in between. CDR3 length: 15 amino acids. The CDR3 DNA sequence: TGTGCCAGCAGTGAAGCGTCGGGGTATGTACAGCCCCAGCATTTT. This gives the protein CASSEASGYVQPQHF.

The V gene is TRBV14, the J gene TRBJ1-6; weak D call: TRBD1 (6 bases). Germline values: CDR1 SGHDN, CDR2 FVKESK. The CDR3 spans 16 residues. V lost 4 bases and J lost 0, with 10 bases in between. CDR3 sequence reads: CASSLDRSSYNSPLHF. The CDR3 coding sequence is TGTGCCAGCAGCCTAGACAGGAGCTCCTATAATTCACCCCTCCACTTT.

The chain has TRBV7-2 and TRBJ2-5; D ambiguous. The germline V gene has CDR1 SGHTA and CDR2 FQGNSA. The CDR3 has 11 residues. The germline V and J ends were trimmed by 4 bases and 2 bases, with 2 bases remaining between them. This CDR3 is CASSSQETQYF. The DNA of the CDR3 is TGTGCCAGCAGCTCACAAGAGACCCAGTACTTC.

The chain is built from TRBV15 and TRBJ1-2, with 9 bases aligning to TRBD1. V gave up 3 bases and J gave up 6 bases; unmatched junction bases: 2. Germline V gives CDR1 LNHNV, CDR2 YYDKDF (reference sequence). The CDR3 is 13 amino acids. This CDR3 reads CATSRGTGNGYTF. The CDR3 region has the DNA TGTGCCACCAGCAGGGGGACAGGGAATGGCTACACCTTC.

This clone appeared once. The V and J genes are TRBV29-1 and TRBJ1-5, with D unclear. The CDR3 totals 14 residues. Germline CDR1 reads SQVTM; CDR2 reads ANQGSEA. Trimming shortened V by 4 bases and J by 2 bases, and 12 bases separated the two germline ends. This CDR3 is CSVADSRGNQPQHF. The DNA of the CDR3 is TGCAGCGTTGCGGATTCTCGGGGCAATCAGCCCCAGCATTTT. Supplemented by reference TRBV29-1 and TRBJ1-5, the full variable domain reads SAVISQKPSRDICQRGTSLTIQCQVDSQVTMMFWYRQQPGQSLTLIATANQGSEATYESGFVIDKFPISRPNLTFSTLTVSNMSPEDSSIYLCSVADSRGNQPQHFGDGTRLSIL.

This rearrangement joins TRBV4-3 to TRBJ1-6; tentative D call: TRBD1 (5 bases). Trimming took off 7 bases at V and 8 bases at J, with 9 bases between the two ends. CDR1 and CDR2 from the germline V gene are LGHNA and YSLEER. The CDR3 extends over 12 amino acids. The CDR3 DNA follows: TGCGCCAGCACTGCGGGGGATTCACCCCTCCACTTT. Its protein is CASTAGDSPLHF.

This clone was seen repeatedly, ten times or more. The chain joins TRBV6-5 to TRBJ2-2; the D is unclear. V was shortened by 4 bases and J by 7 bases, with 7 bases between the two germline ends. The CDR3 has 12 amino acids. CDR1 is MNHEY and CDR2 is SVGAGI in the germline V gene. CDR3 DNA sequence: TGTGCCAGCAGTTCCAGAGGCGGGGAGCTGTTTTTT. Translated: CASSSRGGELFF.

The rearrangement uses TRBV7-2 and TRBJ2-5, with 7 positions matching TRBD2. J lost 2 bases, V lost 0 bases, and 3 bases had no gene match. The CDR3 is 15 residues long. Germline lookup yields CDR1 SGHTA and CDR2 FQGNSA. DNA for the CDR3: TGTGCCAGCAGCTTAGCGGGAGGGTTTCAAGAGACCCAGTACTTC. Translation gives CASSLAGGFQETQYF.

This CDR3 is CSVELRGFGYGYTF. The CDR3 nucleotides read TGCAGCGTTGAACTCAGGGGGTTTGGGTATGGCTACACCTTC. The chain employs TRBV29-1 and TRBJ1-2; 7 nucleotides agree with TRBD1. V trimming: 2 bases; J trimming: 5 bases; junction bases outside the gene matches: 8. The CDR3 totals 14 residues. Germline V CDR1 and CDR2: SQVTM, ANQGSEA.

The V call is TRBV20-1, the J call TRBJ2-7; D gene unclear. The CDR3 has 13 residues. With 3 bases removed from V and 0 bases from J, the gap between germline ends came to 9 bases. Germline V CDR1 and CDR2: DFQATT, SNEGSKA (reference sequence). The CDR3 reads CSASTQLSYEQYF. CDR3 in DNA: TGCAGTGCTAGTACTCAGCTCTCCTACGAGCAGTACTTC.

The rearrangement joins TRBV5-4 to TRBJ1-1, with D possibly matching TRBD1 (6 bases). V lost 5 bases and J lost 6, with 14 bases in between. The CDR3 is 13 amino acids. The germline gives CDR1 SGHNT, CDR2 YYREEE (reference sequence). The DNA for the CDR3 is TGTGCCAGCAGTTTTACAGGGTCCTCTGAAGCTTTCTTT. This sequence encodes CASSFTGSSEAFF.

The genes are TRBV19 and TRBJ1-5; D uncertain. The CDR3 length is 16 residues. CDR1 LNHDA and CDR2 SQIVND come from the germline V gene (reference sequence). V shed 3 bases and J shed 1 base, with 13 bases lying between them. The CDR3 protein is CASSIVWVGSNQPQHF. Here the CDR3 DNA reads TGTGCCAGTAGTATCGTTTGGGTGGGCAGCAATCAGCCCCAGCATTTT.

V is TRBV19 and J is TRBJ1-5; TRBD1 matches 7 bases. CDR1 and CDR2 (germline): LNHDA, SQIVND (reference sequence). Trimming cost V 4 bases and J 2 bases; bases outside gene matches: 8. This CDR3 is 16 amino acids long. The CDR3, as DNA: TGTGCCAGTAGTAGTCACAGGGGTCTGGGCAATCAGCCCCAGCATTTT. Translation: CASSSHRGLGNQPQHF.

V usage is TRBV5-6 and J usage is TRBJ2-7, with TRBD1 matching over 9 bases. V lost 3 bases and J lost 5; bases outside the gene matches: 6. The CDR3 is made up of 14 amino acids. From germline, CDR1 is SGHDT and CDR2 YYEEEE. In DNA, the CDR3 is TGTGCCAGCAGCTCACAGGGGGCAACGGACGAGCAGTACTTC. It specifies CASSSQGATDEQYF.

This chain uses TRBV19 with TRBJ1-1; D may be TRBD1 (5 bases). The CDR3 contains 13 residues. Germline CDR1 reads LNHDA; CDR2 reads SQIVND (reference sequence). With 8 bases removed from V and 3 bases from J, the gap between germline ends came to 13 bases. The CDR3 protein is CASSVRVDTEAFF. The CDR3 coding sequence is TGTGCCAGTTCAGTCAGGGTGGACACTGAAGCTTTCTTT.